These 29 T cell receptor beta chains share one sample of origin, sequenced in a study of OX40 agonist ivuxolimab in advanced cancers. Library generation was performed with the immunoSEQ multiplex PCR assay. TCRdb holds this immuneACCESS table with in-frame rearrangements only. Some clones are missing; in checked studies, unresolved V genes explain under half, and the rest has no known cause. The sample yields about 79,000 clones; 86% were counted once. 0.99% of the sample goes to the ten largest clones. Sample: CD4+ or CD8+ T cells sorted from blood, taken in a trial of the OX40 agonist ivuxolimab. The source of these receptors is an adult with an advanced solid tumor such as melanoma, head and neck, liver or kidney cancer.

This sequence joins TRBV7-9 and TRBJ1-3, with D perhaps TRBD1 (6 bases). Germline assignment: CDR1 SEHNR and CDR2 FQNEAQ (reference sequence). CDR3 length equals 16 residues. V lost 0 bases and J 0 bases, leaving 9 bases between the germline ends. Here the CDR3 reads CASSLAGGLSGNTIYF. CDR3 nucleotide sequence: TGTGCCAGCAGCTTAGCGGGGGGGCTCTCTGGAAACACCATATATTTT.

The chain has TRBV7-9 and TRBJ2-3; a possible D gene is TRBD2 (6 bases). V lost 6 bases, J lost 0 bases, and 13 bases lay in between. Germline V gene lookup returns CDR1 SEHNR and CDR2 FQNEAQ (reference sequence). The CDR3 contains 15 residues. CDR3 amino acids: CASSSTGTSTDTQYF. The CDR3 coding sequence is TGTGCCAGCAGTTCCACCGGGACTAGCACAGATACGCAGTATTTT.

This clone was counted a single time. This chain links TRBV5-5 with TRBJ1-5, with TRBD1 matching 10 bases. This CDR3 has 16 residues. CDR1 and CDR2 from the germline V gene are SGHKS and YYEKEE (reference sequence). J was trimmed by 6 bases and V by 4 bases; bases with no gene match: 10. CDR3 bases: TGTGCCAGCAGCACCGGGACAGGGGCTGCCCTTCAGCCCCAGCATTTT. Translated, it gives CASSTGTGAALQPQHF.

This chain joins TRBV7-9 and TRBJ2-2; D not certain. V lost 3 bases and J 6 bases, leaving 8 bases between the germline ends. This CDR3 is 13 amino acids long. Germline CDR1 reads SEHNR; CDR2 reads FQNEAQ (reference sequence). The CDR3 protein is CASSFGAAGELFF. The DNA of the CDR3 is TGTGCCAGCAGCTTCGGAGCCGCCGGGGAGCTGTTTTTT.

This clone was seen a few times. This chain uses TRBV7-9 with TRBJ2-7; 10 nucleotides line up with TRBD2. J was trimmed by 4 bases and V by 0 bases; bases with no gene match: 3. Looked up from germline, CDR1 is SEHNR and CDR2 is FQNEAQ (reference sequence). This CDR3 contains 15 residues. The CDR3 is CASSLALAGAYEQYF. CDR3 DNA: TGTGCCAGCAGCTTAGCCCTAGCGGGGGCATACGAGCAGTACTTC.

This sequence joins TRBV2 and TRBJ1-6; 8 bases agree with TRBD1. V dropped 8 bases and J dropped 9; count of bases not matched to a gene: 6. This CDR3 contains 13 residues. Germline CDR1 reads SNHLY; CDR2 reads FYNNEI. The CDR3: CASSGGAGSPLHF. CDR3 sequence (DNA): TGTGCCAGCTCAGGGGGCGCGGGTTCACCCCTCCACTTT. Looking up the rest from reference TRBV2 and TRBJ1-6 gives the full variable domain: EPEVTQTPSHQVTQMGQEVILRCVPISNHLYFYWYRQILGQKVEFLVSFYNNEISEKSEIFDDQFSVERPDGSNFTLKIRSTKLEDSAMYFCASSGGAGSPLHFGNGTRLTVT.

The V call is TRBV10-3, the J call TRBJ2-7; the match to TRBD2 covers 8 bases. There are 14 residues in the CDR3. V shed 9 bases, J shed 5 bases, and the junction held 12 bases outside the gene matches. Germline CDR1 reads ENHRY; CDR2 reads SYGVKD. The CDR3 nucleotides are TGTGCCATTCGCTTGAGCGGGAGTATCCACGAGCAGTACTTC. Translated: CAIRLSGSIHEQYF.

The CDR3, as DNA: TGCGCCAGCAGCTTGAGTGGGAGAGCAACTAATGAAAAACTGTTTTTT. It yields the protein CASSLSGRATNEKLFF. The rearrangement joins TRBV5-1 to TRBJ1-4; D is uncertain. This CDR3 is 16 amino acids long. V dropped 1 base and J dropped 0 bases, with 10 bases sitting between them. The germline V gene has CDR1 SGHRS and CDR2 YFSETQ.

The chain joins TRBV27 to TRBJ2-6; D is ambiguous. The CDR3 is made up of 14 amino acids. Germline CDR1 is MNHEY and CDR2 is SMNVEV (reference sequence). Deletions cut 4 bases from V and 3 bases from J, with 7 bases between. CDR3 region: CASSWGFGANVLTF. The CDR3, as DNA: TGTGCCAGCAGTTGGGGTTTTGGGGCCAACGTCCTGACTTTC. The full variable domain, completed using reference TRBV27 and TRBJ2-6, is EAQVTQNPRYLITVTGKKLTVTCSQNMNHEYMSWYRQDPGLGLRQIYYSMNVEVTDKGDVPEGYKVSRKEKRNFPLILESPSPNQTSLYFCASSWGFGANVLTFGAGSRLTVL.

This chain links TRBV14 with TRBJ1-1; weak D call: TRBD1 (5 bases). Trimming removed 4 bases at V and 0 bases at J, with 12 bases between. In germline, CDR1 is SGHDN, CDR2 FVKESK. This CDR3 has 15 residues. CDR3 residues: CASSPTTGLNTEAFF. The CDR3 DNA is TGTGCCAGCAGCCCCACCACAGGTCTGAACACTGAAGCTTTCTTT. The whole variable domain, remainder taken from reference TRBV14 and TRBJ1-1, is EAGVTQFPSHSVIEKGQTVTLRCDPISGHDNLYWYRRVMGKEIKFLLHFVKESKQDESGMPNNRFLAERTGGTYSTLKVQPAELEDSGVYFCASSPTTGLNTEAFFGQGTRLTVV.

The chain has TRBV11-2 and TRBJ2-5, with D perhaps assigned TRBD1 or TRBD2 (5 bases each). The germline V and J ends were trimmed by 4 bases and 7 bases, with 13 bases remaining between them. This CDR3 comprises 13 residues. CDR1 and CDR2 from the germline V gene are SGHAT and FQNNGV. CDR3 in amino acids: CASSSDSTGTQYF. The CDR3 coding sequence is TGTGCCAGCAGCTCGGACTCCACAGGGACCCAGTACTTC.

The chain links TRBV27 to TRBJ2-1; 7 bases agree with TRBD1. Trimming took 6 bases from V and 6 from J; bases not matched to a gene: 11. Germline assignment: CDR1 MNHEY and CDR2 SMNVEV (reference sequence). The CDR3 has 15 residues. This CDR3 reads CASRAAGTAFNEQFF. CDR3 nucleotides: TGTGCCAGCAGGGCCGCCGGGACAGCCTTCAATGAGCAGTTCTTC.

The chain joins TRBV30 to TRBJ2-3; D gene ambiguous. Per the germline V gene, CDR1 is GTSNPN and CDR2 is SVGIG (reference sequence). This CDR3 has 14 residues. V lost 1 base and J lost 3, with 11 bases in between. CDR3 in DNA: TGTGCCTGGAGTGATTATCTGGCTACAGATACGCAGTATTTT. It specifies CAWSDYLATDTQYF.

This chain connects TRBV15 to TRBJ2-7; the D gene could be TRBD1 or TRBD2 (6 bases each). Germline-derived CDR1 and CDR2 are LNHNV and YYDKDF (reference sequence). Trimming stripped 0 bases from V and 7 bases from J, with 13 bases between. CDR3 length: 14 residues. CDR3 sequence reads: CATSRDRGPIEQYF. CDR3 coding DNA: TGTGCCACCAGCAGAGATCGGGGGCCCATAGAGCAGTACTTC. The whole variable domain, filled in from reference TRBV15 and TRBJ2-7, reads DAMVIQNPRYQVTQFGKPVTLSCSQTLNHNVMYWYQQKSSQAPKLLFHYYDKDFNNEADTPDNFQSRRPNTSFCFLDIRSPGLGDTAMYLCATSRDRGPIEQYFGPGTRLTVT.

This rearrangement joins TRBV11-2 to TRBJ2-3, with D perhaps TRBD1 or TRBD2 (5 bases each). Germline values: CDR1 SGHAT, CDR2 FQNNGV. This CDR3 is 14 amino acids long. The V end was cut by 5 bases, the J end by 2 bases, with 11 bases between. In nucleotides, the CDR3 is TGTGCCAGCAGCCTAAGGGACGACACAGATACGCAGTATTTT. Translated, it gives CASSLRDDTDTQYF.

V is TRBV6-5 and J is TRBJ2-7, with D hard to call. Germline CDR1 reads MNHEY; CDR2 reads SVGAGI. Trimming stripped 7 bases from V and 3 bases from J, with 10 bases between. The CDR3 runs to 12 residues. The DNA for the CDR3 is TGTGCCAGCAAAACAGATAACTACGAGCAGTACTTC. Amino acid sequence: CASKTDNYEQYF.

The CDR3 nucleotides are TGTGCCAGCAGCTCCGGGACTAGCGGGAAACAGACCCAGTACTTC. Translation gives CASSSGTSGKQTQYF. The chain combines TRBV7-8 with TRBJ2-5; 13 bases are a match to TRBD2. The V gene's germline CDR1 is SGHVS and CDR2 FQNEAQ. This CDR3 comprises 15 residues. The V and J ends lost 4 bases and 6 bases, in that order; junction bases with no gene match: 5.

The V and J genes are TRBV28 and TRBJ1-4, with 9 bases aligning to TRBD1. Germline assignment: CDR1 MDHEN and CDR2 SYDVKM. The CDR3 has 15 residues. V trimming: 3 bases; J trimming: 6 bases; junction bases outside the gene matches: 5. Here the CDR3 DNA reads TGTGCCAGCAGTTTCCCCGGGACAGGGTATGAAAAACTGTTTTTT. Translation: CASSFPGTGYEKLFF.

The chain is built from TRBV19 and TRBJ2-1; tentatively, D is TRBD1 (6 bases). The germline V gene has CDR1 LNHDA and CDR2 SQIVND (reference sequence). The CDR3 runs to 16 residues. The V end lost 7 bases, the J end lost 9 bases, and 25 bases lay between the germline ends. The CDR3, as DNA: TGTGCCAGTAAGGGACAATCGCTTTCCAAAACGGGTGAGCAGTTCTTC. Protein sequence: CASKGQSLSKTGEQFF. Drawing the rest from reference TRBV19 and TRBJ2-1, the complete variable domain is DGGITQSPKYLFRKEGQNVTLSCEQNLNHDAMYWYRQDPGQGLRLIYYSQIVNDFQKGDIAEGYSVSREKKESFPLTVTSAQKNPTAFYLCASKGQSLSKTGEQFFGPGTRLTVL.

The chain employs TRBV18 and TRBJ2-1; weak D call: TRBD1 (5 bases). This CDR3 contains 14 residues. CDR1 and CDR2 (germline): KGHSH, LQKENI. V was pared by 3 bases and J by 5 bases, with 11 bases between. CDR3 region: CASSPSTDNNEQFF. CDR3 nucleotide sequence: TGTGCCAGCTCACCGTCGACGGACAACAATGAGCAGTTCTTC.

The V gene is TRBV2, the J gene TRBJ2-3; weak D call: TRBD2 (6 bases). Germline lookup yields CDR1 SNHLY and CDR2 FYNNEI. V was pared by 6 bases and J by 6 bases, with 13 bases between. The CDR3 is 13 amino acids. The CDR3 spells CASSGSWLDTQYF. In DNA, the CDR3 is TGTGCCAGCAGCGGGAGTTGGTTGGATACGCAGTATTTT.

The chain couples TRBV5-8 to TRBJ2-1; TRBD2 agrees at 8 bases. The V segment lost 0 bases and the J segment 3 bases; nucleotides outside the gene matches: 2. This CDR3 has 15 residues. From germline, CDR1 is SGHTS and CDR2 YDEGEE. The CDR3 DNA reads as TGTGCCAGCAGCTTGGAAGGGACTAGCTACAATGAGCAGTTCTTC. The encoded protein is CASSLEGTSYNEQFF.

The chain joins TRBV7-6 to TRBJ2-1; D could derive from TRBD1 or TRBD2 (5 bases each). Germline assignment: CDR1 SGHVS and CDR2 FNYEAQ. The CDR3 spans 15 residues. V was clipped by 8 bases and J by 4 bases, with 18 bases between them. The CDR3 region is CASASGPDLYNEQFF. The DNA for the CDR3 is TGTGCCAGCGCCTCGGGACCGGATCTTTACAATGAGCAGTTCTTC.

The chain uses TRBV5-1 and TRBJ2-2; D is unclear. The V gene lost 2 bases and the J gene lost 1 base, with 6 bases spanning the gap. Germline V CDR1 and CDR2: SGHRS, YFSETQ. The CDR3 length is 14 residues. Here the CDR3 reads CASSLTWNTGELFF. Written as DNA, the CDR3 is TGCGCCAGCAGCTTAACCTGGAACACCGGGGAGCTGTTTTTT. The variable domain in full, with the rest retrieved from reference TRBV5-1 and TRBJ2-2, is KAGVTQTPRYLIKTRGQQVTLSCSPISGHRSVSWYQQTPGQGLQFLFEYFSETQRNKGNFPGRFSGRQFSNSRSEMNVSTLELGDSALYLCASSLTWNTGELFFGEGSRLTVL.

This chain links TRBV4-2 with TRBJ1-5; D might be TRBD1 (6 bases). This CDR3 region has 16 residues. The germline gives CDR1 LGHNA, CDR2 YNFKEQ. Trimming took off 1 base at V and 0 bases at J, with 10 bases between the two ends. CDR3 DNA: TGTGCCAGCAGCCAAGGGGACACCAATAGCAATCAGCCCCAGCATTTT. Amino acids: CASSQGDTNSNQPQHF.

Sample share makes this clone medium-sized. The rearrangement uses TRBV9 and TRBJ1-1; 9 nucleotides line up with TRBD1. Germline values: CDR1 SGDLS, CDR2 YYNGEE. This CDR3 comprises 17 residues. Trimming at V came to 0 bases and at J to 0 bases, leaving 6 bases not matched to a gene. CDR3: CASSVGTGALMNTEAFF. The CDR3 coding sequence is TGTGCCAGCAGCGTAGGGACAGGGGCGCTCATGAACACTGAAGCTTTCTTT.

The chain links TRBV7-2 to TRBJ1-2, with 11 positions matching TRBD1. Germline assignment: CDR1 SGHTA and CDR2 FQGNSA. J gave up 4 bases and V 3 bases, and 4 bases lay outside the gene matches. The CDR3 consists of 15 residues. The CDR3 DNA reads TGTGCCAGCAGCTTGGACAGGGGGCATTCCTATGGCTACACCTTC. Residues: CASSLDRGHSYGYTF.

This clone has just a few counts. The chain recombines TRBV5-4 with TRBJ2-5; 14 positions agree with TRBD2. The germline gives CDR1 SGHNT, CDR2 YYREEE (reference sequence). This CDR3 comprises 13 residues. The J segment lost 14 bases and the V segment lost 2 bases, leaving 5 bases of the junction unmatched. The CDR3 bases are TGTGCCAGCAGCTTACCGGGACTAGCGGGAGCCTACTTC. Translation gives CASSLPGLAGAYF.

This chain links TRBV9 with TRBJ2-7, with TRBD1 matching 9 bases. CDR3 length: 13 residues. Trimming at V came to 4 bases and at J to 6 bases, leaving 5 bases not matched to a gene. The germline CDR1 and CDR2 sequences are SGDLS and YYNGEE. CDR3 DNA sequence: TGTGCCAGCAGCAAACAGGGGGCAACCGAGCAGTACTTC. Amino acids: CASSKQGATEQYF.